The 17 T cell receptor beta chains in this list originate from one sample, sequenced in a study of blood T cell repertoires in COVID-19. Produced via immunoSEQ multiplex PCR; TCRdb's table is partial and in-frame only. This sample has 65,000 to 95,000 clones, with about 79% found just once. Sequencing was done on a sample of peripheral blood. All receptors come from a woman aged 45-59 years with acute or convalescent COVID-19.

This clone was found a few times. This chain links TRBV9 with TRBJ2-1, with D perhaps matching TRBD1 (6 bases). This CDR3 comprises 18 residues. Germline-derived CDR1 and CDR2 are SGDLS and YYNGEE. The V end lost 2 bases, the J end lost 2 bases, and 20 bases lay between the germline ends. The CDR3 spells CASSVRGLGGNPYNEQFF. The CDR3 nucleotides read TGTGCCAGCAGCGTGAGGGGGTTAGGGGGAAACCCCTACAATGAGCAGTTCTTC.

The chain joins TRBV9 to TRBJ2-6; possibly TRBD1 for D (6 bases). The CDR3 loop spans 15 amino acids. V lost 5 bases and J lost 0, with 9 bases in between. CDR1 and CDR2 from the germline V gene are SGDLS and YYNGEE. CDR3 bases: TGTGCCAGCAGGAGAGGGGGCTCTGGGGCCAACGTCCTGACTTTC. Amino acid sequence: CASRRGGSGANVLTF.

The CDR3 DNA follows: TGTGCCTGGAGTCCGGGACACCTTAGCAATCAGCCCCAGCATTTT. Its translation: CAWSPGHLSNQPQHF. The chain links TRBV30 to TRBJ1-5, with D tentatively TRBD1 (6 bases). V lost 2 bases to trimming and J lost 0 bases, with 11 bases between them. The length of the CDR3 is 15 residues. CDR1 is GTSNPN and CDR2 is SVGIG in the germline V gene (reference sequence).

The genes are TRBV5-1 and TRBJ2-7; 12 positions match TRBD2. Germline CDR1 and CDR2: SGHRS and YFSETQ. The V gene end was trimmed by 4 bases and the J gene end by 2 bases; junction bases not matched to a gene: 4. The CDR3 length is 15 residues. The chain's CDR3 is CASSTLAGGPYEQYF. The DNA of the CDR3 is TGCGCCAGCAGCACTCTAGCGGGAGGGCCCTACGAGCAGTACTTC.

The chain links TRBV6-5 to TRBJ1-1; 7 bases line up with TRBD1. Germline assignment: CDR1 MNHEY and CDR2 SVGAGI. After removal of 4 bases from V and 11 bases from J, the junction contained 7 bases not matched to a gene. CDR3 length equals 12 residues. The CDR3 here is CASSSRDRAAFF. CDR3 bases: TGTGCCAGCAGTTCAAGAGACAGGGCGGCTTTCTTT.

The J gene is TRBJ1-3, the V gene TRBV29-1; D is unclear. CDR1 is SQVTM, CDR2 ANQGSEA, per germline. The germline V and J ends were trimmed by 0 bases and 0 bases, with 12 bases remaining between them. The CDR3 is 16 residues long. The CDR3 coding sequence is TGCAGCGTTGAAGATCGGGGAAGTTTCTCTGGAAACACCATATATTTT. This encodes CSVEDRGSFSGNTIYF.

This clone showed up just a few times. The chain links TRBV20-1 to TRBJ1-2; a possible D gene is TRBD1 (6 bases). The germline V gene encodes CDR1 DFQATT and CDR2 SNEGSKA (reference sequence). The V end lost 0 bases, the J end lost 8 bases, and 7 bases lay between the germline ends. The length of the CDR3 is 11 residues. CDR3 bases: TGCAGTGCTAGAGACAGGGGCGGCTACACCTTC. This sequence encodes CSARDRGGYTF.

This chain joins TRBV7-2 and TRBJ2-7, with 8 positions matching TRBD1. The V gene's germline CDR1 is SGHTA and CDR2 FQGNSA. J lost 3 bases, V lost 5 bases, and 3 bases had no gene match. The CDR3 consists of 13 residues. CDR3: CASSVTGGYEQYF. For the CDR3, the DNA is TGTGCCAGCAGCGTCACAGGGGGCTACGAGCAGTACTTC.

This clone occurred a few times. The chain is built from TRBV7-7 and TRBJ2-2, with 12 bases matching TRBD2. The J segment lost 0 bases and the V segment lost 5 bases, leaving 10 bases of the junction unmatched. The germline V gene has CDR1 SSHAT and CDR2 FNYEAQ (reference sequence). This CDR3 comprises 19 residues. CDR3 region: CASSLYLGLAGSNTGELFF. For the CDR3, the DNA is TGTGCCAGCAGCCTCTACCTCGGACTAGCGGGATCGAACACCGGGGAGCTGTTTTTT.

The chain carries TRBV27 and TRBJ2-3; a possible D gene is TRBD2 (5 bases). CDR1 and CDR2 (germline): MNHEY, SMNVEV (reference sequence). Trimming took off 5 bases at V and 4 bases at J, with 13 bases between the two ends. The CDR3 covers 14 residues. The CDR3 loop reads CASSRLSVPDTQYF. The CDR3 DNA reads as TGTGCCAGCAGTCGCCTTAGCGTTCCAGATACGCAGTATTTT.

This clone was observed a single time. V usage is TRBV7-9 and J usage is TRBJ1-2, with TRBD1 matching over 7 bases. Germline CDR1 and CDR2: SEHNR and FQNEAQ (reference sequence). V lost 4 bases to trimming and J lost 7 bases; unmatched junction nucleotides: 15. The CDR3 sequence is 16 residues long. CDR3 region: CASSSGVTGVESGYTF. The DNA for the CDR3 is TGTGCCAGCAGCTCAGGGGTTACAGGGGTGGAAAGTGGCTACACCTTC.

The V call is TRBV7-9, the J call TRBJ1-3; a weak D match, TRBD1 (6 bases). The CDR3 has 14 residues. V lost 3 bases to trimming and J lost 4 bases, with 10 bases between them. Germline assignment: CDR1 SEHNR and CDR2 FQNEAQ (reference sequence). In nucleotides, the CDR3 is TGTGCCAGCAGCTTGGCAGGGGCAGGAAACACCATATATTTT. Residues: CASSLAGAGNTIYF. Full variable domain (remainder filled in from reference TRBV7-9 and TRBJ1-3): DTGVSQNPRHKITKRGQNVTFRCDPISEHNRLYWYRQTLGQGPEFLTYFQNEAQLEKSRLLSDRFSAERPKGSFSTLEIQRTEQGDSAMYLCASSLAGAGNTIYFGEGSWLTVV.

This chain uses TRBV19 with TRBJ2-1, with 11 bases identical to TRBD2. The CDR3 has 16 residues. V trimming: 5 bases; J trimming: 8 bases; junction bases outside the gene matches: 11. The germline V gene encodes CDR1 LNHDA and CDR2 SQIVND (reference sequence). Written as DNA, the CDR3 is TGTGCCAGTAGTTGGACTAGCGGGCTCAACTCCGATGAGCAGTTCTTC. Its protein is CASSWTSGLNSDEQFF.

The CDR3: CASSLGQGEETQYF. In nucleotides, the CDR3 is TGCGCCAGCAGCTTGGGACAGGGAGAAGAGACCCAGTACTTC. The genes are TRBV5-1 and TRBJ2-5; 7 bases match TRBD1. CDR3 length: 14 amino acids. V shed 0 bases, J shed 3 bases, and the junction held 2 bases outside the gene matches. The germline V gene has CDR1 SGHRS and CDR2 YFSETQ.

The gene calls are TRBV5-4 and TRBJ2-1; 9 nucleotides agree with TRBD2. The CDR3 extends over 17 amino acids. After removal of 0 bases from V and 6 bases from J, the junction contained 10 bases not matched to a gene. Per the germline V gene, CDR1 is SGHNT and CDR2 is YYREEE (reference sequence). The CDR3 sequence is CASSLDTLGRGGNEQFF. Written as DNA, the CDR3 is TGTGCCAGCAGCTTGGATACGCTCGGGCGGGGGGGCAATGAGCAGTTCTTC.

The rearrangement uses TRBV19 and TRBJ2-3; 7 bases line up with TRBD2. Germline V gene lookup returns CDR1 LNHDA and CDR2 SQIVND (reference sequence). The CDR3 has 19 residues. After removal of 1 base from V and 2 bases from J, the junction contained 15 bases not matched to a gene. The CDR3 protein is CASSIGPLAGAKATDTQYF. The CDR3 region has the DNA TGTGCCAGTAGTATAGGACCATTAGCGGGCGCCAAGGCCACAGATACGCAGTATTTT.

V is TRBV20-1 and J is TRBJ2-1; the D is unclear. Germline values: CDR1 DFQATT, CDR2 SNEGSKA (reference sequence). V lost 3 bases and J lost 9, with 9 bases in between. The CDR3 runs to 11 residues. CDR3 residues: CSASPSGEQFF. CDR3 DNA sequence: TGCAGTGCTAGTCCGTCAGGTGAGCAGTTCTTC.